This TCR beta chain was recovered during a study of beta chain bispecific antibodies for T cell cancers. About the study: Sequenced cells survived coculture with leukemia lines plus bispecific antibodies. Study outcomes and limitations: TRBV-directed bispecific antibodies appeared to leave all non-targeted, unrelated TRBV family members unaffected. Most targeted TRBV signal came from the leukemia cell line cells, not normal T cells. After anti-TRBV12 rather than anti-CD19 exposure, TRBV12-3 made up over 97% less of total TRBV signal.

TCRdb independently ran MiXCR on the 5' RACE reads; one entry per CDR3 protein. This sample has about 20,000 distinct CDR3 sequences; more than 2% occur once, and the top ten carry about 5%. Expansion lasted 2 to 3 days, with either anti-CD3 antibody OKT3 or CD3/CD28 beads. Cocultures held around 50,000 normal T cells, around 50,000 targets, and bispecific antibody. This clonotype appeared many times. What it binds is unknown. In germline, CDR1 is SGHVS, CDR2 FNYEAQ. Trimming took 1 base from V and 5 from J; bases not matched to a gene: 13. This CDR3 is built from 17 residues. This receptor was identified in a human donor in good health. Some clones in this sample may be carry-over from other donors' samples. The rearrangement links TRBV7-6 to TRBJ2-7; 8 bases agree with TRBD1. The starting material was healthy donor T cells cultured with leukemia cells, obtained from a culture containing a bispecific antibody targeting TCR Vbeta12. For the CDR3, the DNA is TGTGCCAGCAGCTTAGAAGCCCAGGGGGCAGGGTCCCACGAGCAGTACTTC. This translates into CASSLEAQGAGSHEQYF.